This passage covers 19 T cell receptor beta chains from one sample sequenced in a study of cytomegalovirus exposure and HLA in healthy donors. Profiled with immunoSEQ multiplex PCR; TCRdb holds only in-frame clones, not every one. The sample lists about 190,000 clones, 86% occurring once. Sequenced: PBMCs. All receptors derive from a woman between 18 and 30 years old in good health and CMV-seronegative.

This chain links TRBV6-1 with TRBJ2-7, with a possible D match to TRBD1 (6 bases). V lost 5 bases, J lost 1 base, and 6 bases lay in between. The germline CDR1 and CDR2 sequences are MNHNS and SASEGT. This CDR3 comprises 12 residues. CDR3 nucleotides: TGTGCCAGCAGTCAGGGGTCCTACGAGCAGTACTTC. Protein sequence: CASSQGSYEQYF.

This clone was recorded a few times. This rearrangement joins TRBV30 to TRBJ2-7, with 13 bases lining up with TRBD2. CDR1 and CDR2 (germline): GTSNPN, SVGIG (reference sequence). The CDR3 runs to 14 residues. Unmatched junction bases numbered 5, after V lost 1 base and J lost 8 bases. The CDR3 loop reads CAWSAGTSGTKQYF. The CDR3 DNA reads TGTGCCTGGAGTGCCGGGACTAGCGGGACGAAGCAGTACTTC.

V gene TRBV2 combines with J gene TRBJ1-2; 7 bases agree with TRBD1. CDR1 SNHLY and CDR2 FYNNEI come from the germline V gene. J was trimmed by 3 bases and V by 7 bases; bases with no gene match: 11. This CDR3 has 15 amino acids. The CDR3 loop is CASNRDRELDYGYTF. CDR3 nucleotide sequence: TGTGCCAGCAACCGTGACAGGGAGTTGGACTATGGCTACACCTTC.

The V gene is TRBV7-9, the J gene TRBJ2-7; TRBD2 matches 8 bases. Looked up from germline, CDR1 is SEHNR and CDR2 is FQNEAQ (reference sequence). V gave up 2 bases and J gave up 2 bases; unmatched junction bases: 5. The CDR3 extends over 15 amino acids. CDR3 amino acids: CASSLPAAGAYEQYF. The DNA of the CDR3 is TGTGCCAGCAGCTTACCTGCAGCGGGAGCCTACGAGCAGTACTTC. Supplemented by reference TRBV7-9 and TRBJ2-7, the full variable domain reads DTGVSQNPRHKITKRGQNVTFRCDPISEHNRLYWYRQTLGQGPEFLTYFQNEAQLEKSRLLSDRFSAERPKGSFSTLEIQRTEQGDSAMYLCASSLPAAGAYEQYFGPGTRLTVT.

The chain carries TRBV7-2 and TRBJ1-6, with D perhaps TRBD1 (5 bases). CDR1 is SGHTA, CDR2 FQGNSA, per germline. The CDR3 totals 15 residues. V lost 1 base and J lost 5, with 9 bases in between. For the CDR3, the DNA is TGTGCCAGCAGCTTAGGCGACAGAAATAATTCACCCCTCCACTTT. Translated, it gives CASSLGDRNNSPLHF.

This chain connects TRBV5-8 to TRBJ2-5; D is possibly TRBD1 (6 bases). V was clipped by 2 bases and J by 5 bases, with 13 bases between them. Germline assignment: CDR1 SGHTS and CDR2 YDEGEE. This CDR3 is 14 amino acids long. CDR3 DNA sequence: TGTGCCAGCAGCTTTGGCAGGGGCCTGGAGACCCAGTACTTC. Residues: CASSFGRGLETQYF.

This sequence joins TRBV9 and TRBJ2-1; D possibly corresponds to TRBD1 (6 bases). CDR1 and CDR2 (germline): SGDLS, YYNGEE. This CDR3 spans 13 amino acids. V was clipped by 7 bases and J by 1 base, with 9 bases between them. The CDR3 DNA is TGTGCCAGCGGACAGTTATCCTACAATGAGCAGTTCTTC. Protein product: CASGQLSYNEQFF.

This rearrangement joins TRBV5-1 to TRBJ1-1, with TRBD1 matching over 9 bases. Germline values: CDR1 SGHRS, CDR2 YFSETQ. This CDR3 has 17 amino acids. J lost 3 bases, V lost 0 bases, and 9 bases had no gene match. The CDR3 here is CASSLGDRVSWDTEAFF. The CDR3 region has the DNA TGCGCCAGCAGCTTGGGGGACAGGGTTTCTTGGGACACTGAAGCTTTCTTT.

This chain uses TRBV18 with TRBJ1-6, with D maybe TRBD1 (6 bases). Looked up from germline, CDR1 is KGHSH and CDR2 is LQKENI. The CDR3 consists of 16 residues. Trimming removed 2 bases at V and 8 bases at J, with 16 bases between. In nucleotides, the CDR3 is TGTGCCAGCTCACCAGACAGGCCGAGAGGTGATTCACCCCTCCACTTT. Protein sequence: CASSPDRPRGDSPLHF.

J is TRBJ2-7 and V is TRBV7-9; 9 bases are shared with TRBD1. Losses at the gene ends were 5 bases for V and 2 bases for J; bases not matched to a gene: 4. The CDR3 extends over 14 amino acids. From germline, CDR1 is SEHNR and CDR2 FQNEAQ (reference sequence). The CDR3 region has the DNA TGTGCCAGCAGCCGGGACAGGGATACCTACGAGCAGTACTTC. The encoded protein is CASSRDRDTYEQYF. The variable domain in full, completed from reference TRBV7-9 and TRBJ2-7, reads DTGVSQNPRHKITKRGQNVTFRCDPISEHNRLYWYRQTLGQGPEFLTYFQNEAQLEKSRLLSDRFSAERPKGSFSTLEIQRTEQGDSAMYLCASSRDRDTYEQYFGPGTRLTVT.

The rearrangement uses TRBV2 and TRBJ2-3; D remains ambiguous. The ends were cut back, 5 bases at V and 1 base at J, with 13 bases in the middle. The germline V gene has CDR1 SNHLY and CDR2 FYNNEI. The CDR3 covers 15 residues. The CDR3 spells CASSFPPPGTDTQYF. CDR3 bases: TGTGCCAGCAGTTTTCCCCCCCCCGGCACAGATACGCAGTATTTT.

CDR3 loop: CASSRGAPLYNEQFF. CDR3 sequence (DNA): TGTGCCAGCAGCCGCGGGGCCCCTCTCTACAATGAGCAGTTCTTC. V usage is TRBV14 and J usage is TRBJ2-1, with a weak D call TRBD2 (6 bases). The CDR3 is made up of 15 amino acids. V was shortened by 4 bases and J by 3 bases, with 13 bases between the two germline ends. Germline V gene sequence: CDR1 SGHDN, CDR2 FVKESK.

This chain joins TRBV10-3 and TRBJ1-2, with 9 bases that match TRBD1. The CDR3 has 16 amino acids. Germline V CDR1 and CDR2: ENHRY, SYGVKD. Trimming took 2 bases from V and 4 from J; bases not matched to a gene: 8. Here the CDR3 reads CAISERDRAILYGYTF. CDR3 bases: TGTGCCATCAGTGAGAGGGACAGGGCAATACTCTATGGCTACACCTTC.

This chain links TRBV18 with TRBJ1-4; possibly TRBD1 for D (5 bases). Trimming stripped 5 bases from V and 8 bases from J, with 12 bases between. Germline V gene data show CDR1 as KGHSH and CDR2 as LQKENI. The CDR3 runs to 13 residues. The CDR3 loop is CASSETVGEKLFF. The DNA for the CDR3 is TGTGCCAGCTCAGAGACAGTGGGGGAAAAACTGTTTTTT.

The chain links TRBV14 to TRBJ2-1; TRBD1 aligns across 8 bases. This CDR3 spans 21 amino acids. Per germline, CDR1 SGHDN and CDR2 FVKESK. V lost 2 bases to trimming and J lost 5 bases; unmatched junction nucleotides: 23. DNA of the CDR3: TGTGCCAGCAGCCAAAGGACAACCGGGACAGGCTGGGTTCTAGCCCACAATGAGCAGTTCTTC. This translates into CASSQRTTGTGWVLAHNEQFF.

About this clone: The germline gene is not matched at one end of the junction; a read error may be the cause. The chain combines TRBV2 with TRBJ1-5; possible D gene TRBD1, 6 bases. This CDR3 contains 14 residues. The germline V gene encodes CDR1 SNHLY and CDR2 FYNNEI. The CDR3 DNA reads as TGTGCCAGCACCGTCACGAGGGGGAATCAGCTCCAGCATTTT. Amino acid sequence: CASTVTRGNQLQHF.

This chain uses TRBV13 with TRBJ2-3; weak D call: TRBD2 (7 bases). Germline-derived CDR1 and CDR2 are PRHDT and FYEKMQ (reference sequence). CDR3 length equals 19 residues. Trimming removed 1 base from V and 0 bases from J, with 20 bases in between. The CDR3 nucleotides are TGTGCCAGCAGCTTAGCAGGGAGAGGGGGGGCCCTAAGCACAGATACGCAGTATTTT. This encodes CASSLAGRGGALSTDTQYF.

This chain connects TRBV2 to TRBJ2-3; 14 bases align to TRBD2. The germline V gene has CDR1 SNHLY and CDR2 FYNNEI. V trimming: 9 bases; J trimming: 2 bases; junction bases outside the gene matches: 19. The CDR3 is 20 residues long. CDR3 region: CASILEGTSGGQRPTDTQYF. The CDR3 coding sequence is TGTGCCAGTATCTTAGAAGGGACTAGCGGGGGCCAGCGGCCCACAGATACGCAGTATTTT.

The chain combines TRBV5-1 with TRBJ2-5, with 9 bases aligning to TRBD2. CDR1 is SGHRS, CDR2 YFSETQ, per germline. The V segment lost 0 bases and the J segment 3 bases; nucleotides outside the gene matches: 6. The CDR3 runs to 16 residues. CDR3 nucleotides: TGCGCCAGCAGCTTGGGGGGACTAGCAGTGAAAGAGACCCAGTACTTC. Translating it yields CASSLGGLAVKETQYF.